This T cell receptor (beta chain) was sequenced in a study of blood T cell repertoires in COVID-19. On the study more broadly: Italy, Spain and the United States were the sources of the convalescent and acute COVID-19 samples. T cells, B-cell-depleted T cells, or PBMCs provided the cDNA or gDNA that served as material.

Original handling: Amplifying reference gene primers gave estimates of nucleated cell counts. The protocol was immunoSEQ multiplex PCR, while the TCRdb copy is restricted to in-frame clones and leaves out a portion. V, J and clone size reflect that table, while D and trimming were determined from the DNA. The sample carries about 97,000 clones, around 84% recorded once. V dropped 9 bases and J dropped 2 bases, with 10 bases sitting between them. The CDR3 contains 12 residues. Germline assignment: CDR1 SGHVS and CDR2 FQNEAQ. The rearrangement uses TRBV7-8 and TRBJ1-1, with D perhaps matching TRBD1 (6 bases). This TCR derives from a woman aged 70-85 years with active or convalescent COVID-19. The sequencing sample was made of peripheral blood. CDR3: CASLQGNTEAFF. CDR3 nucleotides: TGTGCCAGTCTACAGGGTAACACTGAAGCTTTCTTT.